The 8 T cell receptor beta chains in this list originate from one sample, sequenced in a study of vaccination and CD4 T cells after COVID-19. An Oncomine TCR Beta short-read assay was used to sequence the DNA from cultured CD4+ T cells. TCRdb re-called the PCR reads through MiXCR, storing one row per CDR3 protein. The top ten hold approximately 24% of the sample, which has just over 7,000 distinct CDR3 sequences, around 46% seen once. These receptors are not linked to any known antigen. As for treatment: approximately nine-day PBMC culture with coronavirus spike peptide pools or control peptides (ViraFEST assay). CD4+ T cells that came from the unexposed donor were collected before the COVID-19 pandemic (2011-2018). The source material was CD4+ T cells from blood, cultured in vitro. The receptors derive from a human donor in good health.

This chain uses TRBV19 with TRBJ2-4; D possibly matches TRBD1 or TRBD2 (5 bases each). The CDR3 sequence is 13 residues long. V dropped 4 bases and J dropped 7 bases, with 11 bases sitting between them. The germline CDR1 and CDR2 sequences are LNHDA and SQIVND (reference sequence). DNA for the CDR3: TGTGCCAGTAGTACGCCCGGGACCAACATTCAGTACTTC. It specifies CASSTPGTNIQYF.

In this sample, this clonotype turned up a few times. V gene TRBV5-4 combines with J gene TRBJ1-1, with a possible D match to TRBD1 (5 bases). Germline-derived CDR1 and CDR2 are SGHNT and YYREEE (reference sequence). The CDR3 contains 13 residues. Trimming removed 1 base at V and 11 bases at J, with 15 bases between. The CDR3 loop is CASSLPGPRMAFF. The CDR3 DNA sequence: TGTGCCAGCAGCTTGCCGGGGCCTCGGATGGCTTTCTTT.

This clonotype was counted between two and nine times. V is TRBV6-1 and J is TRBJ2-7; a weak D match, TRBD1 (6 bases). V lost 4 bases to trimming and J lost 2 bases, with 18 bases between them. CDR1 MNHNS and CDR2 SASEGT come from the germline V gene. CDR3 length equals 16 residues. The CDR3 reads CASSGDTPDRPYEQYF. DNA for the CDR3: TGTGCCAGCAGTGGGGACACCCCAGACCGTCCCTACGAGCAGTACTTC.

This clonotype turned up a few times. The V and J genes are TRBV19 and TRBJ1-5; D not resolved. This CDR3 has 14 amino acids. Germline CDR1 and CDR2: LNHDA and SQIVND (reference sequence). V was pared by 2 bases and J by 5 bases, with 10 bases between. The CDR3 spells CASSITGRDQPQHF. CDR3 in DNA: TGTGCCAGTAGTATAACGGGGAGAGATCAGCCCCAGCATTTT.

This clonotype has only a few counts. V and J are TRBV18 and TRBJ1-2; TRBD1 matches at 8 bases. From germline, CDR1 is KGHSH and CDR2 LQKENI. The V and J ends lost 3 bases and 3 bases, in that order; junction bases with no gene match: 9. The CDR3 contains 16 residues. CDR3 in DNA: TGTGCCAGCTCACCCAGGGCAGGGGGCGAGCACTATGGCTACACCTTC. Its protein is CASSPRAGGEHYGYTF. Drawing the rest from reference TRBV18 and TRBJ1-2, the complete variable domain is NAGVMQNPRHLVRRRGQEARLRCSPMKGHSHVYWYRQLPEEGLKFMVYLQKENIIDESGMPKERFSAEFPKEGPSILRIQQVVRGDSAAYFCASSPRAGGEHYGYTFGSGTRLTVV.

The sample holds a few counts of this clonotype. J is TRBJ1-1 and V is TRBV11-2, with D uncertain. This CDR3 spans 11 amino acids. Trimming stripped 6 bases from V and 8 bases from J, with 10 bases between. Germline lookup yields CDR1 SGHAT and CDR2 FQNNGV. This CDR3 is CASSFGREAFF. CDR3 coding DNA: TGTGCCAGCAGTTTTGGACGGGAAGCTTTCTTT. Full variable domain (remainder filled in from reference TRBV11-2 and TRBJ1-1): EAGVAQSPRYKIIEKRQSVAFWCNPISGHATLYWYQQILGQGPKLLIQFQNNGVVDDSQLPKDRFSAERLKGVDSTLKIQPAKLEDSAVYLCASSFGREAFFGQGTRLTVV.

This clonotype was detected only a few times. The chain employs TRBV7-9 and TRBJ1-3; no reliable D call. This CDR3 comprises 15 residues. Trimming left V 5 bases short and J 4 bases short, with 15 bases between. The germline CDR1 and CDR2 sequences are SEHNR and FQNEAQ (reference sequence). CDR3 DNA sequence: TGTGCCAGCAGCCCGAAGATCCGAGCCGGAAACACCATATATTTT. It encodes CASSPKIRAGNTIYF. The full variable domain, rest sourced from reference TRBV7-9 and TRBJ1-3, is DTGVSQNPRHKITKRGQNVTFRCDPISEHNRLYWYRQTLGQGPEFLTYFQNEAQLEKSRLLSDRFSAERPKGSFSTLEIQRTEQGDSAMYLCASSPKIRAGNTIYFGEGSWLTVV.

The rearrangement joins TRBV5-4 to TRBJ2-7; D is unclear. The CDR3 has 14 residues. V was pared by 1 base and J by 2 bases, with 10 bases between. Germline loops: CDR1 SGHNT, CDR2 YYREEE (reference sequence). The CDR3 here is CASSLQYRAYEQYF. The CDR3 nucleotides read TGTGCCAGCAGCTTGCAATACAGAGCCTACGAGCAGTACTTC.